One sample yielded the 20 T cell receptor beta chains listed below, sequenced in a study of shared clonotypes between healthy human individuals (dated by TCRdb to about 2020). Library preparation used the immunoSEQ multiplex PCR assay. TCRdb retrieved this table from immuneACCESS and kept in-frame rearrangements only. Not all clones are present; in checked studies, unresolved V genes account for under half, and no reason is known for the remainder. The sample contains about 2.2 million clones, around 93% of them found a single time. Roughly 1.7% of the sample is held by the ten biggest clonotypes. CD8 naive samples were CD45RO-negative cells positively selected for CCR7, giving a CD45RA+CCR7+ population that excluded TemRA cells. The material sequenced was naive CD8+ T cells from PBMCs. What the cell subset or site label conveys for this sample: CD45RA+CCR7+. The receptors were sampled from a man between 18 and 29 years old in good health. Some clones in this sample may be carry-over from other donors' samples.

The table lists this clone with a count of one. The rearrangement links TRBV7-2 to TRBJ2-7; 7 nucleotides match TRBD2. Unmatched junction bases numbered 7, after V lost 1 base and J lost 4 bases. Germline CDR1 reads SGHTA; CDR2 reads FQGNSA. The CDR3 length is 15 residues. CDR3 region: CASSLVAGEKYEQYF. CDR3 DNA sequence: TGTGCCAGCAGCTTAGTTGCGGGAGAGAAATACGAGCAGTACTTC.

J is TRBJ2-5 and V is TRBV13; no reliable D call. Germline assignment: CDR1 PRHDT and CDR2 FYEKMQ (reference sequence). V gave up 5 bases and J gave up 2 bases, with 9 bases separating them. There are 13 residues in the CDR3. The CDR3 spells CASSPKQQETQYF. In DNA form, the CDR3 reads TGTGCCAGCAGCCCTAAACAACAAGAGACCCAGTACTTC.

The rearrangement joins TRBV19 to TRBJ2-4; TRBD1 might be the D (5 bases). Between the trimmed V and J ends, which lost 2 bases and 1 base, there was a span of 12 bases. CDR1 and CDR2 from the germline V gene are LNHDA and SQIVND (reference sequence). The CDR3 contains 16 residues. CDR3 protein: CASSIPKGVAKNIQYF. The CDR3 region has the DNA TGTGCCAGTAGTATACCGAAAGGGGTGGCCAAAAACATTCAGTACTTC.

The V gene is TRBV14, the J gene TRBJ2-7; D call uncertain. The CDR3 extends over 18 amino acids. The V end was cut by 3 bases, the J end by 0 bases, with 21 bases between. CDR1 and CDR2 (germline): SGHDN, FVKESK. CDR3 nucleotide sequence: TGTGCCAGCAGCCACCGGATAGTGGGCGGAAAAGTCTCCTACGAGCAGTACTTC. It yields the protein CASSHRIVGGKVSYEQYF.

This chain joins TRBV7-3 and TRBJ1-1; no definite D call. The CDR3 length is 13 residues. Trimming took 6 bases from V and 4 from J, leaving 12 bases between them. Germline V gives CDR1 SGHTA, CDR2 FQGTGA. Here the CDR3 reads CASSSDGRTEAFF. In nucleotides, the CDR3 is TGTGCCAGCAGTAGCGACGGACGCACTGAAGCTTTCTTT.

The chain joins TRBV28 to TRBJ2-5, with 13 bases lining up with TRBD2. With V trimmed by 3 bases and J by 4 bases, 11 bases remained unmatched. This CDR3 contains 18 residues. The germline V gene encodes CDR1 MDHEN and CDR2 SYDVKM. The CDR3 loop is CASSLSPGLAGTAETQYF. The CDR3 DNA sequence: TGTGCCAGCAGTTTGTCACCGGGACTAGCGGGAACAGCAGAGACCCAGTACTTC.

The chain links TRBV5-1 to TRBJ2-1, with TRBD1 matching over 7 bases. The CDR3 loop spans 11 amino acids. Germline V gene data show CDR1 as SGHRS and CDR2 as YFSETQ. The ends lost 10 bases at V and 11 bases at J; junction bases unmatched: 9. The DNA of the CDR3 is TGCGCCGCTAAGGGACAGAAAAAGCAGTTCTTC. Its translation is CAAKGQKKQFF.

Only one count was recorded for this clone. The same CDR3 also results from other DNA sequences found in this sample. This sequence joins TRBV27 and TRBJ2-3; D unclear. The CDR3 has 14 residues. The V gene lost 3 bases and the J gene lost 0 bases, with 7 bases spanning the gap. CDR1 is MNHEY and CDR2 is SMNVEV in the germline V gene (reference sequence). The CDR3 DNA sequence: TGTGCCAGCAGTTTTGCAGGTAGCACAGATACGCAGTATTTT. Amino acids: CASSFAGSTDTQYF.

This clone appeared once. The same CDR3 also results from other DNA sequences found in this sample. The V and J genes are TRBV15 and TRBJ2-7; TRBD2 matches 13 bases. There are 15 residues in the CDR3. Trimming took 4 bases from V and 4 from J; bases not matched to a gene: 4. From germline, CDR1 is LNHNV and CDR2 YYDKDF (reference sequence). Here the CDR3 reads CATSTGLAGAYEQYF. The CDR3 DNA is TGTGCCACCAGCACAGGACTAGCGGGAGCTTACGAGCAGTACTTC.

The chain has TRBV5-1 and TRBJ2-1; TRBD2 is a possible D gene (5 bases). The CDR3 covers 14 residues. CDR1 SGHRS and CDR2 YFSETQ come from the germline V gene. The V and J ends lost 0 bases and 4 bases respectively, with 8 bases between them. The CDR3 region has the DNA TGCGCCAGCAGCTTGGGGGAGCGGTACAATGAGCAGTTCTTC. It yields the protein CASSLGERYNEQFF.

Details on this clone: Other DNA sequences in the same sample also yield this CDR3. The chain is built from TRBV4-1 and TRBJ2-7, with 13 bases that match TRBD2. CDR1 MGHRA and CDR2 YSYEKL come from the germline V gene. The V and J ends lost 1 base and 0 bases, in that order; junction bases with no gene match: 0. The CDR3 contains 16 residues. CDR3 sequence reads: CASSQGTSGSSYEQYF. The CDR3 coding sequence is TGCGCCAGCAGCCAAGGGACTAGCGGGAGCTCCTACGAGCAGTACTTC.

The CDR3 sequence is CASSLPLVETPWDYGYTF. The CDR3, as DNA: TGTGCCAGCAGTTTACCCTTAGTTGAGACACCCTGGGATTATGGCTACACCTTC. This sequence joins TRBV28 and TRBJ1-2; D remains ambiguous. The CDR3 has 18 amino acids. Germline CDR1 and CDR2: MDHEN and SYDVKM. V lost 2 bases to trimming and J lost 5 bases, with 24 bases between them.

The V call is TRBV7-9, the J call TRBJ2-7; perhaps D is TRBD1 or TRBD2 (6 bases each). The germline V gene has CDR1 SEHNR and CDR2 FQNEAQ (reference sequence). V gave up 8 bases and J gave up 0 bases, with 17 bases separating them. The CDR3 contains 15 residues. The CDR3 protein is CASGLRRDTSYEQYF. The CDR3 bases are TGTGCCAGCGGACTTAGGCGGGACACCTCCTACGAGCAGTACTTC.

The sample holds one count of this clone. No conserved phenylalanine or tryptophan is present at the end of the CDR3, so a read error is the likely explanation. No DNA is shown, since the ends of the CDR3 on it are uncertain; the CDR3 is the one TCRdb lists. The rearrangement uses TRBV28 and TRBJ2-7; the table assigns TRBD2, which was not confirmed against the DNA. The CDR3 is 12 amino acids long, termini counted. Looked up from germline, CDR1 is MDHEN and CDR2 is SYDVKM. The CDR3 protein is CASSVMSSGVDE.

The rearrangement uses TRBV9 and TRBJ1-2; D uncertain. CDR1 is SGDLS and CDR2 is YYNGEE in the germline V gene. The CDR3 is made up of 14 amino acids. Trimming removed 0 bases from V and 2 bases from J, with 8 bases in between. DNA of the CDR3: TGTGCCAGCAGCGTAGCTGCGGAAAACTATGGCTACACCTTC. Amino acids: CASSVAAENYGYTF.

This chain connects TRBV7-9 to TRBJ1-4; 7 nucleotides align to TRBD1. J lost 3 bases, V lost 3 bases, and 4 bases had no gene match. This CDR3 contains 15 residues. Germline lookup yields CDR1 SEHNR and CDR2 FQNEAQ (reference sequence). Here the CDR3 reads CASSFTGVSNEKLFF. The CDR3 DNA is TGTGCCAGCAGCTTCACAGGGGTCTCTAATGAAAAACTGTTTTTT.

The chain couples TRBV29-1 to TRBJ1-2; the D is unclear. The CDR3 has 15 residues. V gave up 7 bases and J gave up 5 bases, with 23 bases separating them. Germline V lookup: CDR1 SQVTM, CDR2 ANQGSEA. The CDR3 DNA reads as TGCAGCGCCCTCGCGGCTACGGCGGCGGGATATGGCTACACCTTC. Translating gives CSALAATAAGYGYTF.

The rearrangement joins TRBV27 to TRBJ1-4; a possible D gene is TRBD1 (5 bases). Germline V gene data show CDR1 as MNHEY and CDR2 as SMNVEV (reference sequence). The ends were cut back, 2 bases at V and 8 bases at J, with 15 bases in the middle. This CDR3 contains 15 residues. This CDR3 is CASSLRAGLREKLFF. CDR3 bases: TGTGCCAGCAGTTTAAGGGCAGGGTTGCGGGAAAAACTGTTTTTT.

A word on this clone: Other nucleotide sequences from this sample produce the same CDR3. The chain joins TRBV7-2 to TRBJ1-2; no clear D gene. V was shortened by 2 bases and J by 8 bases, with 3 bases between the two germline ends. In germline, CDR1 is SGHTA, CDR2 FQGNSA. The CDR3 runs 10 residues. The CDR3 here is CASSLYGYTF. In DNA, the CDR3 is TGTGCCAGCAGCTTATACGGCTACACCTTC.

This chain connects TRBV9 to TRBJ2-1; D may be TRBD2 (6 bases). This CDR3 region has 15 residues. The V end was cut by 4 bases, the J end by 2 bases, with 13 bases between. Germline V gene lookup returns CDR1 SGDLS and CDR2 YYNGEE. The DNA for the CDR3 is TGTGCCAGCAGCCAAGCGGGCAGCGCCTACAATGAGCAGTTCTTC. Amino acid sequence: CASSQAGSAYNEQFF.